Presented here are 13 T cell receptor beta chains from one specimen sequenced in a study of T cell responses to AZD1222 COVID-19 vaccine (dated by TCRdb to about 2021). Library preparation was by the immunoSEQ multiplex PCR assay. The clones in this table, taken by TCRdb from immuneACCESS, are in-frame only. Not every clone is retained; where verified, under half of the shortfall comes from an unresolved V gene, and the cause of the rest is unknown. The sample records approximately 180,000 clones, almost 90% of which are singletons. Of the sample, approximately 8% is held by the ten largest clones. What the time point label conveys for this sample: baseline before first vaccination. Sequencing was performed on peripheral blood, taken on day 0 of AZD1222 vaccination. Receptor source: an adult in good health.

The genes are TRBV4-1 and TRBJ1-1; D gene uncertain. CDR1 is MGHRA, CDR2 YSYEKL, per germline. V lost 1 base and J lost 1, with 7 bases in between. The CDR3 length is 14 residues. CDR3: CASSQGAGNTEAFF. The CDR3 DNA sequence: TGCGCCAGCAGCCAAGGAGCAGGGAACACTGAAGCTTTCTTT.

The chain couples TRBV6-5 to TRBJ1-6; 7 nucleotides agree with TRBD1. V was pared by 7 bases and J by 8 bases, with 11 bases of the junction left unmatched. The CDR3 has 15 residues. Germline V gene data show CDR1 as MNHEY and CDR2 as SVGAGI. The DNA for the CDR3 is TGTGCCAGCAAAAGAGCGTACAGGGGATATTCACCCCTCCACTTT. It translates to CASKRAYRGYSPLHF.

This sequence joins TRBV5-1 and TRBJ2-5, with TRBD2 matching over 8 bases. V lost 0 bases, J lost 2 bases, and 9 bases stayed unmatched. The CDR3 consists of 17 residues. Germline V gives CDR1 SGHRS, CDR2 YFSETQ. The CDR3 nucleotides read TGCGCCAGCAGCTTGGCCGGGGCGGGGGGCGCACAAGAGACCCAGTACTTC. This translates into CASSLAGAGGAQETQYF.

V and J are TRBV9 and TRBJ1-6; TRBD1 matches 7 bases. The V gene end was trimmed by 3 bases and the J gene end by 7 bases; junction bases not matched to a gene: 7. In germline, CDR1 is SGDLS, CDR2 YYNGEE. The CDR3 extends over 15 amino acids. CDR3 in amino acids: CASSGGAGGNSPLHF. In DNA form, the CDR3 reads TGTGCCAGCAGCGGAGGGGCAGGGGGGAATTCACCCCTCCACTTT.

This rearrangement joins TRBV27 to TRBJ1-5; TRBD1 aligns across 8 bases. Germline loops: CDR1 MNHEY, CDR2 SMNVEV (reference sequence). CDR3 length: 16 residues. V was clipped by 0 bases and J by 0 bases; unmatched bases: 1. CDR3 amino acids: CASSLSGQGSNQPQHF. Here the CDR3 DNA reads TGTGCCAGCAGTTTATCCGGACAGGGTAGCAATCAGCCCCAGCATTTT.

CDR3: CASSQAPSGSNTDTQYF. CDR3 sequence (DNA): TGCGCCAGCAGCCAAGCCCCTAGCGGGAGTAACACAGATACGCAGTATTTT. The chain couples TRBV4-1 to TRBJ2-3; 10 positions match TRBD2. After removal of 1 base from V and 2 bases from J, the junction contained 6 bases not matched to a gene. The CDR3 has 17 residues. Germline V gene sequence: CDR1 MGHRA, CDR2 YSYEKL.

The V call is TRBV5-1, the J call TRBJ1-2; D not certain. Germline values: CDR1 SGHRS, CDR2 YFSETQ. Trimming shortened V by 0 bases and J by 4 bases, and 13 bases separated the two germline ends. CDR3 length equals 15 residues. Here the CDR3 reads CASSLVARRSYGYTF. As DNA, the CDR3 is TGCGCCAGCAGCTTGGTAGCCAGGCGTTCCTATGGCTACACCTTC. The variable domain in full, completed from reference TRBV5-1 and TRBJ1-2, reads KAGVTQTPRYLIKTRGQQVTLSCSPISGHRSVSWYQQTPGQGLQFLFEYFSETQRNKGNFPGRFSGRQFSNSRSEMNVSTLELGDSALYLCASSLVARRSYGYTFGSGTRLTVV.

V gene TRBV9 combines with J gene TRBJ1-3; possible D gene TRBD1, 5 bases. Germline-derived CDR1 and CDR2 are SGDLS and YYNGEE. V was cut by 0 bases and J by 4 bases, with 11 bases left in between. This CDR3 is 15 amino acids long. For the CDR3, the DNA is TGTGCCAGCAGCGTAGTAGGGGCTGGAGGAAACACCATATATTTT. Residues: CASSVVGAGGNTIYF.

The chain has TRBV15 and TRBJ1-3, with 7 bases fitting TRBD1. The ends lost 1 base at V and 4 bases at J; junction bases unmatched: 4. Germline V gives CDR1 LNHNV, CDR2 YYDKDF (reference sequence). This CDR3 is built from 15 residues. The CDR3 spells CATSRVQGEGNTIYF. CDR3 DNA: TGTGCCACCAGCAGAGTCCAGGGGGAAGGAAACACCATATATTTT.

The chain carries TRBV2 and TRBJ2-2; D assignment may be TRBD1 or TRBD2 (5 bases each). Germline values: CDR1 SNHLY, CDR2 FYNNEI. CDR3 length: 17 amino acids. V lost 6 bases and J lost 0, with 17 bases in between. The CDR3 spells CASSPERGLANTGELFF. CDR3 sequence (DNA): TGTGCCAGCAGCCCTGAGAGGGGCCTCGCGAACACCGGGGAGCTGTTTTTT.

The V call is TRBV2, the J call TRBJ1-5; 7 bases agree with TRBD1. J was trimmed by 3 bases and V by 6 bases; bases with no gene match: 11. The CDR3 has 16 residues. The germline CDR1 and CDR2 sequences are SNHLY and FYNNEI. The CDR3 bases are TGTGCCAGCAGCGGAGACCCGGGACAGCCCAATCAGCCCCAGCATTTT. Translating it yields CASSGDPGQPNQPQHF. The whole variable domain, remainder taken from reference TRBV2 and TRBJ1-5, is EPEVTQTPSHQVTQMGQEVILRCVPISNHLYFYWYRQILGQKVEFLVSFYNNEISEKSEIFDDQFSVERPDGSNFTLKIRSTKLEDSAMYFCASSGDPGQPNQPQHFGDGTRLSIL.

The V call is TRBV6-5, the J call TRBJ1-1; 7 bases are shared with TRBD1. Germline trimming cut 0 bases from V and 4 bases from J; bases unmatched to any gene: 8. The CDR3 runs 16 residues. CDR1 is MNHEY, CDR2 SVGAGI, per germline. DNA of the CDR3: TGTGCCAGCAGTTACTCCCATATGACAGGGCCCACTGAAGCTTTCTTT. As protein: CASSYSHMTGPTEAFF.

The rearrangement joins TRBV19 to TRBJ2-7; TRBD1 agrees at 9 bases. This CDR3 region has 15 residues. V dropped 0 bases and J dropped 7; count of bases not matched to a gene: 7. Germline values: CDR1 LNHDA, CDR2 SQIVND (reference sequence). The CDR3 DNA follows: TGTGCCAGTAGTATAGAGGGACAGGGACCGGGGGAGCAGTACTTC. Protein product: CASSIEGQGPGEQYF.